These T cell receptor beta chains were read from a single sample in a study of blood T cell repertoires in COVID-19. TCRdb's copy holds only in-frame clones and misses some; the assay was immunoSEQ multiplex PCR. Of about 140,000 clones in the sample, around nine tenths are singletons; the top ten hold 4% to 4.5%. Sequences were obtained from peripheral blood. These receptors all stem from a middle-aged woman with acute or convalescent COVID-19. Each CDR3 is given with its conserved first and last residue. Each record gives: J gene, D gene, clone size, V gene, CDR3 protein, CDR3 DNA. The D gene is left open where the match is weak. Rows may omit the clone size; those that give it use once, few, many or a size class.

>TRBJ1-2|-|-|TRBV30
CAWSRSQRGPLNYGYTF
TGTGCCTGGAGTCGCTCCCAGCGGGGTCCCCTTAACTATGGCTACACCTTC
>TRBJ2-7|TRBD1|-|TRBV7-2
CASSPIGQGASEQYF
TGTGCCAGCAGCCCGATAGGACAGGGGGCTAGCGAGCAGTACTTC
>TRBJ1-3|-|-|TRBV5-6
CASSLGWGVSGNTIYF
TGTGCCAGCAGCTTAGGTTGGGGGGTTTCTGGAAACACCATATATTTT
>TRBJ2-3|-|-|TRBV7-3
CASSLVGDTDTQYF
TGTGCCAGCAGTTTAGTCGGGGACACAGATACGCAGTATTTT
>TRBJ1-1|TRBD1|-|TRBV29-1
CSVSEQGRGTEAFF
TGCAGCGTTTCGGAACAGGGGCGAGGCACTGAAGCTTTCTTT
>TRBJ2-1|-|-|TRBV4-1
CASSQSSYGLNNEQFF
TGCGCCAGCAGCCAAAGCTCCTATGGGCTAAACAATGAGCAGTTCTTC
>TRBJ1-4|-|many|TRBV5-4
CASSLDQTGTEKLFF
TGTGCCAGCAGCTTGGATCAGACGGGAACTGAAAAACTGTTTTTT
>TRBJ1-2|-|-|TRBV6-2/TRBV6-3
CASSYLDRAYGYTF
TGTGCCAGCAGTTACCTTGACAGAGCCTATGGCTACACCTTC
>TRBJ1-4|-|-|TRBV7-9
CASSFGGSPNEKLFF
TGTGCCAGCAGCTTTGGGGGCAGCCCTAATGAAAAACTGTTTTTT
>TRBJ1-4|TRBD1|-|TRBV7-2
CASSPRTGSNEKLFF
TGTGCCAGCAGCCCGCGGACAGGAAGTAATGAAAAACTGTTTTTT
>TRBJ2-7|TRBD2|-|TRBV10-1
CASRDPGTSGAYSLTYEQYF
TGCGCCAGCAGGGATCCCGGGACTAGCGGGGCCTATTCTCTGACTTACGAGCAGTACTTC
>TRBJ1-2|-|-|TRBV15
CATSREWTLYGYTF
TGTGCCACCAGCAGAGAGTGGACACTCTATGGCTACACCTTC
>TRBJ1-2|TRBD1|-|TRBV7-2
CASSFPGQGAVGGYTF
TGTGCCAGCAGCTTCCCCGGACAGGGGGCAGTAGGTGGCTACACCTTC